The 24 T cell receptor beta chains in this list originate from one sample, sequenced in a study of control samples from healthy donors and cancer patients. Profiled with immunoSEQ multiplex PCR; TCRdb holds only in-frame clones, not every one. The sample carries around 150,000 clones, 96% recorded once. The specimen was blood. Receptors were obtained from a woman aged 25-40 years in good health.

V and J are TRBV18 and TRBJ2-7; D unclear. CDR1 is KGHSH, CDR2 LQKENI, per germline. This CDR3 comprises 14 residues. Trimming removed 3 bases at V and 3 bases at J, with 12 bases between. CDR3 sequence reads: CASSPGSTLYEQYF. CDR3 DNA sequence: TGTGCCAGCTCACCGGGCAGCACACTCTACGAGCAGTACTTC.

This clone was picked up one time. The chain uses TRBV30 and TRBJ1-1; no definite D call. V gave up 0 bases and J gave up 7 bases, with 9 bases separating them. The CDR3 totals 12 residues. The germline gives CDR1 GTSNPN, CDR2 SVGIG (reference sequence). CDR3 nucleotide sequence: TGTGCCTGGAGTGTACAAAGTAATGAAGCTTTCTTT. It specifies CAWSVQSNEAFF.

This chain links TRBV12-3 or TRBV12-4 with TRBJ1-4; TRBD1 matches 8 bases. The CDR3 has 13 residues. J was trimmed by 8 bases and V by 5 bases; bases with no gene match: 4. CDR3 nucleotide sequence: TGTGCCAGCAGTCCGGGACAGGCCGAAAAACTGTTTTTT. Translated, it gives CASSPGQAEKLFF.

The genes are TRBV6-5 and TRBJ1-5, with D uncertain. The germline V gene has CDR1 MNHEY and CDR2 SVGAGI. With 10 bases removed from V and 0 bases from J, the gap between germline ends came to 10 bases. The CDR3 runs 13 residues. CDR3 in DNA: TGTGCCACCCGCGGGGTTAGCAATCAGCCCCAGCATTTT. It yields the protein CATRGVSNQPQHF.

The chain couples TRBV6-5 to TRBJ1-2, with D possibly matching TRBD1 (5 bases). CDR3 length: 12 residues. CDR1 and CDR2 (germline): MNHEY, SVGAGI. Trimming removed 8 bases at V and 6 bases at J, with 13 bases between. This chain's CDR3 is CASLTEANGYTF. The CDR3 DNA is TGTGCCAGCTTGACAGAGGCTAATGGCTACACCTTC.

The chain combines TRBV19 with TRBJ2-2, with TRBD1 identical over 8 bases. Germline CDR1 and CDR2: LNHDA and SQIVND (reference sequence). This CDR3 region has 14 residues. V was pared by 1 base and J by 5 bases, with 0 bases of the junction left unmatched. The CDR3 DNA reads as TGTGCCAGTAGTATAGGACAGGGGACCGGGGAGCTGTTTTTT. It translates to CASSIGQGTGELFF.

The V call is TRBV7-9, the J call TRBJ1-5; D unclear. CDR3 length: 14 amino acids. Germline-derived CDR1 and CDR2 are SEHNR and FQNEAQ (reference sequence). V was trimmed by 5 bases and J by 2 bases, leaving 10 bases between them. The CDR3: CASSPAGGNQPQHF. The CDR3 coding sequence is TGTGCCAGCAGCCCGGCGGGAGGCAATCAGCCCCAGCATTTT.

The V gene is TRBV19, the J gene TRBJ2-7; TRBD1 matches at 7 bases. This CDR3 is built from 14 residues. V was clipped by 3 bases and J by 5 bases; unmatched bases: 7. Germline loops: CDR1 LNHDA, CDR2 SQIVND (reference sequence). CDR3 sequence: CASSMSGQADEQYF. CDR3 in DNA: TGTGCCAGTAGTATGAGCGGACAGGCGGACGAGCAGTACTTC. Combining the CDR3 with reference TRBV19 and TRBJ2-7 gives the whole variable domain DGGITQSPKYLFRKEGQNVTLSCEQNLNHDAMYWYRQDPGQGLRLIYYSQIVNDFQKGDIAEGYSVSREKKESFPLTVTSAQKNPTAFYLCASSMSGQADEQYFGPGTRLTVT.

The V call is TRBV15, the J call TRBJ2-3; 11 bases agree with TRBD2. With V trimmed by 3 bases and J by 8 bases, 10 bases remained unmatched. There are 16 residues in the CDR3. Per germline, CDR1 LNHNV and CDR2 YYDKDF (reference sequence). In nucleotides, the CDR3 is TGTGCCACCAGCAGTTTCGTTGGACTAGCGGGTCCTACGCAGTATTTT. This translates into CATSSFVGLAGPTQYF.

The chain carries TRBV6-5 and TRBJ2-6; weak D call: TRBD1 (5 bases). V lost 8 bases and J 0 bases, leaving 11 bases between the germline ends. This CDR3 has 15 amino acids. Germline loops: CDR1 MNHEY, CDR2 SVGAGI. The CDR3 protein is CASVPGHSGANVLTF. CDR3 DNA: TGTGCCAGCGTTCCAGGGCACTCTGGGGCCAACGTCCTGACTTTC.

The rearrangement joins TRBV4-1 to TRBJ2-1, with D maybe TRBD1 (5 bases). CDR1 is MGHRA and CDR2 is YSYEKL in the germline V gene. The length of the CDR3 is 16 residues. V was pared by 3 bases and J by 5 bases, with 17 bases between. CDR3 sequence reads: CASSQNLINRNNEQFF. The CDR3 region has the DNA TGCGCCAGCAGCCAGAACTTGATCAACAGGAACAATGAGCAGTTCTTC.

CDR3 in amino acids: CASSLEWGLSNQPQHF. The CDR3 DNA follows: TGTGCCAGCAGCTTAGAGTGGGGGCTGAGCAATCAGCCCCAGCATTTT. V usage is TRBV7-8 and J usage is TRBJ1-5; tentatively, D is TRBD1 (6 bases). V was clipped by 1 base and J by 1 base, with 11 bases between them. In germline, CDR1 is SGHVS, CDR2 FQNEAQ. This CDR3 is built from 16 residues.

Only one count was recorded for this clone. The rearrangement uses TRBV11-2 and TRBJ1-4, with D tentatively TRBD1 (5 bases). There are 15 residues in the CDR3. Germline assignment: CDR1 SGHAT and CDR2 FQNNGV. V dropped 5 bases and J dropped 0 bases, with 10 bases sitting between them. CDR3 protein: CASSEQATTNEKLFF. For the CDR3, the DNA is TGTGCCAGCAGCGAACAGGCTACAACTAATGAAAAACTGTTTTTT.

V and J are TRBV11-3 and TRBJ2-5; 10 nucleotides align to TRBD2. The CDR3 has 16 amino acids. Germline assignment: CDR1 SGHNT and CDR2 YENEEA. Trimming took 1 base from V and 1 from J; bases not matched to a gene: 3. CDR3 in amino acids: CASSLGTSGVQETQYF. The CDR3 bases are TGTGCCAGCAGCTTAGGGACTAGCGGAGTCCAAGAGACCCAGTACTTC.

The CDR3 nucleotides read TGTGCCAGCAGTTACTCGAGACAAAATCGAGATACGCAGTATTTT. It codes for CASSYSRQNRDTQYF. The chain links TRBV6-2 or TRBV6-3 to TRBJ2-3, with no clear D. Trimming took 0 bases from V and 5 from J, leaving 12 bases between them. Germline V CDR1 and CDR2: MNHEY, SVGEGT. This CDR3 spans 15 amino acids.

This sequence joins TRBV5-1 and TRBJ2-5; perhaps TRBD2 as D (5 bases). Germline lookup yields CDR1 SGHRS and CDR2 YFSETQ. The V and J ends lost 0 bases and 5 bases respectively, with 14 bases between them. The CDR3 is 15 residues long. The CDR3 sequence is CASSLAGVEWETQYF. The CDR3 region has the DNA TGCGCCAGCAGCTTGGCCGGGGTGGAGTGGGAGACCCAGTACTTC.

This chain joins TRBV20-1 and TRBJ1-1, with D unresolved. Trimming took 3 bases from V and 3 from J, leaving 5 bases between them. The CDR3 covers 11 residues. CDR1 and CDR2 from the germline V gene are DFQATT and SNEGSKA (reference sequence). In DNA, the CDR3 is TGCAGTGCTAGTGGAGACACTGAAGCTTTCTTT. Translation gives CSASGDTEAFF.

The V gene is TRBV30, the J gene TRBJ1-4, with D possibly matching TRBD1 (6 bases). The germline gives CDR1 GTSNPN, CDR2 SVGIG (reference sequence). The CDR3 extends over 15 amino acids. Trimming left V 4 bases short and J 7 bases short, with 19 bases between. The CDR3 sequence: CAWTDTGAISEKLFF. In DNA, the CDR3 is TGTGCCTGGACCGACACGGGGGCGATAAGTGAAAAACTGTTTTTT.

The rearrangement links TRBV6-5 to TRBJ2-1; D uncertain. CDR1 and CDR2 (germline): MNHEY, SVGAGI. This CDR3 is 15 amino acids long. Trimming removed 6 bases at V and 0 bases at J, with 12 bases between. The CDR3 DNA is TGTGCCAGCAGGAAAGAACCCTACTCCTACAATGAGCAGTTCTTC. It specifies CASRKEPYSYNEQFF.

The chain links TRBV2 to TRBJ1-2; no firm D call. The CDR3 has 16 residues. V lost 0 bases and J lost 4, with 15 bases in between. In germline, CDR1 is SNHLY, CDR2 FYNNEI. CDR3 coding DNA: TGTGCCAGCAGTGAAGCGCTTGTACGATCCTCCTATGGCTACACCTTC. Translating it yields CASSEALVRSSYGYTF.

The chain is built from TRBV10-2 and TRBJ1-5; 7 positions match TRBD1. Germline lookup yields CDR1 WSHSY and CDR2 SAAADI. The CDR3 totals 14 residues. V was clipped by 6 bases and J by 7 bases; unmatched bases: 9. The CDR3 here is CASSRDRARQPQHF. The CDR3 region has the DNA TGCGCCAGCAGCCGTGACAGGGCACGGCAGCCCCAGCATTTT.

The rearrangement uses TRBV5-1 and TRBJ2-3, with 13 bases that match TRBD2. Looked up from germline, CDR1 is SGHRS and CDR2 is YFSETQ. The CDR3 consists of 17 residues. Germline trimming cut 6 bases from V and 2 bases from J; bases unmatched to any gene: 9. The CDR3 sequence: CASMRSGTSGTTDTQYF. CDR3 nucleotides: TGCGCCAGCATGCGATCCGGGACTAGCGGGACCACAGATACGCAGTATTTT. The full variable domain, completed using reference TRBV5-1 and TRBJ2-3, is KAGVTQTPRYLIKTRGQQVTLSCSPISGHRSVSWYQQTPGQGLQFLFEYFSETQRNKGNFPGRFSGRQFSNSRSEMNVSTLELGDSALYLCASMRSGTSGTTDTQYFGPGTRLTVL.

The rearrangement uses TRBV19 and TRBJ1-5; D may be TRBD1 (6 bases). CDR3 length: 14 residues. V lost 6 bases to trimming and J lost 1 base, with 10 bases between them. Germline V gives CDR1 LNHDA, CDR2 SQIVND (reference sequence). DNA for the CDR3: TGTGCCAGTAGCTGGACAGACAGCAATCAGCCCCAGCATTTT. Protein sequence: CASSWTDSNQPQHF.

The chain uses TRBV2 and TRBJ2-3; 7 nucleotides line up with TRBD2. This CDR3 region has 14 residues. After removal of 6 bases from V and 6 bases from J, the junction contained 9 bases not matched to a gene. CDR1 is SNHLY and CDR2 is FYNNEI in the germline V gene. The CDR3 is CASRGREKGDTQYF. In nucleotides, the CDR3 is TGTGCCAGCAGGGGGAGGGAGAAGGGGGATACGCAGTATTTT.